The 23 T cell receptor beta chains listed next were all sequenced from one sample in a study of blood T cell repertoires in COVID-19. Assay used: immunoSEQ multiplex PCR; TCRdb lists only in-frame clones, some missing. The table includes 250,000 or so clones, 85% detected once. Sequencing used PBMCs or T cells enriched from blood (not recorded which). These receptors originate from a woman aged 45-59 years who had been exposed to COVID-19.

The CDR3 nucleotides read TGTGCCATCAGCGCCTCCCTACCTTTCGGGACTGAAGCTTTCTTT. Its translation is CAISASLPFGTEAFF. The chain joins TRBV10-3 to TRBJ1-1; D not certain. The CDR3 totals 15 residues. Trimming removed 6 bases at V and 5 bases at J, with 19 bases between. Germline lookup yields CDR1 ENHRY and CDR2 SYGVKD.

The V gene is TRBV29-1, the J gene TRBJ2-7; no definite D call. The CDR3 is made up of 12 amino acids. V lost 0 bases and J 3 bases, leaving 6 bases between the germline ends. The germline gives CDR1 SQVTM, CDR2 ANQGSEA. Here the CDR3 reads CSVEDSLYEQYF. Here the CDR3 DNA reads TGCAGCGTTGAAGATAGTCTCTACGAGCAGTACTTC.

The chain combines TRBV3-1 (or the pseudogene TRBV3-2) with TRBJ2-2; D may be TRBD2 (5 bases). CDR1 is LGHDT, CDR2 YNNKEL, per germline (reference sequence). V was pared by 0 bases and J by 6 bases, with 11 bases between. CDR3 length: 15 amino acids. The CDR3 here is CASSQEPPRAGELFF. CDR3 bases: TGTGCCAGCAGCCAAGAGCCGCCGCGGGCCGGGGAGCTGTTTTTT.

V gene TRBV6-2 or TRBV6-3 combines with J gene TRBJ1-1; tentatively, D is TRBD1 (5 bases). The germline V gene has CDR1 MNHEY and CDR2 SVGEGT. The V end was cut by 6 bases, the J end by 2 bases, with 22 bases between. The CDR3 loop spans 17 amino acids. The CDR3 DNA reads TGTGCCAGCAGCGGTACCTCCTTCCAGGGAAAAAACACTGAAGCTTTCTTT. Amino acid sequence: CASSGTSFQGKNTEAFF.

The gene calls are TRBV2 and TRBJ2-2, with a weak D call TRBD2 (6 bases). The CDR3 has 16 residues. Trimming left V 6 bases short and J 1 base short, with 15 bases between. The V gene's germline CDR1 is SNHLY and CDR2 FYNNEI. CDR3 sequence reads: CASRGTGTWNTGELFF. CDR3 bases: TGTGCCAGCAGAGGGACCGGGACTTGGAACACCGGGGAGCTGTTTTTT.

On this clone itself: The junction departs from the called germline gene at one end, perhaps through a read error. The chain combines TRBV7-9 with TRBJ1-1; possible D gene TRBD1, 5 bases. The V gene's germline CDR1 is SEHNR and CDR2 FQNEAQ (reference sequence). The CDR3 has 12 residues. The CDR3 sequence: CASTLGDSEAFF. The CDR3 DNA reads as TGTGCCAGCACCTTAGGGGACTCTGAAGCTTTCTTT.

The V call is TRBV5-1, the J call TRBJ2-2; a weak D match, TRBD1 (5 bases). Trimming cost V 0 bases and J 3 bases, with 6 bases left between them. The CDR3 spans 14 residues. CDR1 SGHRS and CDR2 YFSETQ come from the germline V gene. The CDR3 protein is CASSLEGYTGELFF. The CDR3 DNA follows: TGCGCCAGCAGCTTGGAGGGGTACACCGGGGAGCTGTTTTTT.

The chain has TRBV7-7 and TRBJ2-1, with D possibly TRBD1 on 5 matching bases. Germline V CDR1 and CDR2: SSHAT, FNYEAQ (reference sequence). CDR3 length: 13 residues. V gave up 5 bases and J gave up 9 bases, with 14 bases separating them. As DNA, the CDR3 is TGTGCCAGCAGCCTAAAACTTAGGGGTGAGCAGTTCTTC. Protein product: CASSLKLRGEQFF.

The table lists this clone with a count of one. The V and J genes are TRBV27 and TRBJ2-1, with TRBD2 matching 11 bases. Germline trimming cut 2 bases from V and 4 bases from J; bases unmatched to any gene: 7. Germline V gene lookup returns CDR1 MNHEY and CDR2 SMNVEV (reference sequence). The CDR3 sequence is 17 residues long. The CDR3 region is CASSLTVRLAGYNEQFF. CDR3 sequence (DNA): TGTGCCAGCAGTTTAACTGTTCGACTAGCGGGATACAATGAGCAGTTCTTC.

Worth noting for this clone: This specimen includes other DNA sequences encoding the same CDR3. CDR3 residues: CAISVYNEQFF. CDR3 nucleotide sequence: TGTGCCATCAGCGTATACAATGAGCAGTTCTTC. V and J are TRBV10-3 and TRBJ2-1, with unresolved D. There are 11 residues in the CDR3. Germline V CDR1 and CDR2: ENHRY, SYGVKD. The ends were cut back, 6 bases at V and 4 bases at J, with 4 bases in the middle.

The chain employs TRBV29-1 and TRBJ2-2; 7 nucleotides match TRBD1. CDR1 is SQVTM and CDR2 is ANQGSEA in the germline V gene. The CDR3 contains 13 residues. V lost 4 bases to trimming and J lost 4 bases; unmatched junction nucleotides: 3. The CDR3 reads CSVVRGLTGELFF. DNA of the CDR3: TGCAGCGTTGTAAGGGGGCTCACCGGGGAGCTGTTTTTT.

This chain joins TRBV27 and TRBJ1-1; 10 nucleotides line up with TRBD1. Germline V gene lookup returns CDR1 MNHEY and CDR2 SMNVEV (reference sequence). With V trimmed by 6 bases and J by 5 bases, 6 bases remained unmatched. This CDR3 contains 14 residues. CDR3 DNA sequence: TGTGCCAGCAGAAGACAGGGGGCGGGAACTGAAGCTTTCTTT. Translated, it gives CASRRQGAGTEAFF.

This clone appeared a single time. This chain links TRBV24-1 with TRBJ2-5; TRBD1 agrees at 10 bases. The CDR3 is 15 residues long. The germline V gene has CDR1 KGHDR and CDR2 SFDVKD. Germline trimming cut 4 bases from V and 3 bases from J; bases unmatched to any gene: 4. The CDR3 spells CATSDPGTGEETQYF. As DNA, the CDR3 is TGTGCCACCAGTGACCCTGGGACAGGGGAAGAGACCCAGTACTTC.

This clone was observed a few times. This chain joins TRBV21-1 and TRBJ1-3; the table names TRBD1, a call not compared with the DNA. TRBV21-1 is deemed a pseudogene. This CDR3 is built from 21 residues. The CDR3 nucleotides read TGTGCCAGCAGCAAAGCGGGAAAACAGTGGGAGGACAGGACCCAAGGAAACACCATATATTTT. This sequence encodes CASSKAGKQWEDRTQGNTIYF.

The V call is TRBV4-2, the J call TRBJ1-4; TRBD1 agrees at 11 bases. Looked up from germline, CDR1 is LGHNA and CDR2 is YNFKEQ. V lost 1 base to trimming and J lost 7 bases; unmatched junction nucleotides: 8. There are 17 residues in the CDR3. In DNA form, the CDR3 reads TGTGCCAGCAGCCAAGTCACCCCGGGACAGGGGGGTGAAAAACTGTTTTTT. Protein sequence: CASSQVTPGQGGEKLFF.

The chain has TRBV27 and TRBJ1-1, with D unclear. The length of the CDR3 is 14 residues. With 6 bases removed from V and 0 bases from J, the gap between germline ends came to 11 bases. The V gene's germline CDR1 is MNHEY and CDR2 SMNVEV (reference sequence). Here the CDR3 DNA reads TGTGCCAGCAGAACAGTAGACATGAACACTGAAGCTTTCTTT. Amino acids: CASRTVDMNTEAFF.

The rearrangement links TRBV5-1 to TRBJ2-2; 8 positions match TRBD2. The CDR3 is made up of 15 amino acids. J gave up 2 bases and V 5 bases, and 5 bases lay outside the gene matches. The germline V gene has CDR1 SGHRS and CDR2 YFSETQ. The CDR3 coding sequence is TGCGCCAGCAGTCCAGCGGGGGCCAACACCGGGGAGCTGTTTTTT. Translating gives CASSPAGANTGELFF.

The rearrangement links TRBV18 to TRBJ1-1, with 9 nucleotides matching TRBD1. V lost 2 bases to trimming and J lost 7 bases; unmatched junction nucleotides: 5. The CDR3 runs 14 residues. CDR1 and CDR2 (germline): KGHSH, LQKENI. CDR3 protein: CASSPRQGEVEAFF. CDR3 in DNA: TGTGCCAGCTCACCAAGACAGGGGGAGGTTGAAGCTTTCTTT.

This sequence joins TRBV10-3 and TRBJ1-2, with D perhaps TRBD1 (6 bases). V lost 10 bases and J 6 bases, leaving 18 bases between the germline ends. Germline CDR1 reads ENHRY; CDR2 reads SYGVKD. The CDR3 extends over 13 amino acids. CDR3 sequence: CASLRTEGNGYTF. In nucleotides, the CDR3 is TGTGCCAGCCTTAGGACAGAGGGAAATGGCTACACCTTC.

J is TRBJ1-2 and V is TRBV7-2; 9 bases map to TRBD1. J lost 3 bases, V lost 6 bases, and 11 bases had no gene match. Germline CDR1 reads SGHTA; CDR2 reads FQGNSA. There are 16 residues in the CDR3. The CDR3 DNA sequence: TGTGCCAGCAGTAAATCTACAGGGGGCGGGGACTATGGCTACACCTTC. This gives the protein CASSKSTGGGDYGYTF. Using reference TRBV7-2 and TRBJ1-2 for the parts outside the CDR3, the full variable domain is GAGVSQSPSNKVTEKGKDVELRCDPISGHTALYWYRQSLGQGLEFLIYFQGNSAPDKSGLPSDRFSAERTGGSVSTLTIQRTQQEDSAVYLCASSKSTGGGDYGYTFGSGTRLTVV.

A remark on this clone: This CDR3 is also generated by other DNA sequences in the sample. The rearrangement links TRBV3-1 (or the pseudogene TRBV3-2) to TRBJ2-7, with TRBD2 identical over 7 bases. CDR3 length: 13 residues. Germline CDR1 LGHDT, CDR2 YNNKEL (reference sequence). V trimming: 1 base; J trimming: 3 bases; junction bases outside the gene matches: 0. The CDR3 sequence: CASSQGTSYEQYF. For the CDR3, the DNA is TGTGCCAGCAGCCAAGGGACTAGCTACGAGCAGTACTTC.

The chain is built from TRBV5-4 and TRBJ1-1; unclear D gene. The CDR3 has 12 residues. CDR1 SGHNT and CDR2 YYREEE come from the germline V gene (reference sequence). V lost 4 bases and J 9 bases, leaving 13 bases between the germline ends. The CDR3 region has the DNA TGTGCCAGCAGCCAATACACGTCGAAAGCTTTCTTT. This translates into CASSQYTSKAFF.

The V call is TRBV5-6, the J call TRBJ1-1; 8 positions agree with TRBD1. The CDR3 is 15 residues long. Trimming cost V 3 bases and J 1 base; bases outside gene matches: 5. Germline values: CDR1 SGHDT, CDR2 YYEEEE. This chain's CDR3 is CASSSKGTGNTEAFF. The CDR3 coding sequence is TGTGCCAGCAGCTCGAAAGGGACAGGGAACACTGAAGCTTTCTTT.